This TCR beta chain was recorded in a study of cytomegalovirus exposure and HLA in healthy donors. On the study more broadly: Drawn from HLA-typed donors, approximately 86 million unique TCRs were held in an early data release.

PCR was performed using 60 Vbeta and 13 Jbeta primers. TCRdb keeps only in-frame clones here, not all; method: immunoSEQ multiplex PCR. Seen here are more than 95,000 clones, 80% observed once, and the top ten hold 7.5% to 9.5%. Details on this clone: Its antigen is undetermined.

Findings of the study overall: Later analysis identified a missense DCLRE1C variant that was linked to TCR beta V- and J-gene trimming.

Germline lookup yields CDR1 MNHEY and CDR2 SMNVEV (reference sequence). The CDR3 is made up of 16 amino acids. V shed 2 bases, J shed 0 bases, and the junction held 3 bases outside the gene matches. Donors counted as nominally healthy when sampled, yet unrecorded immune exposures were likely. The genes are TRBV27 and TRBJ2-3; 9 bases align to TRBD2. This clonotype was obtained from a man under 40 in good health and CMV-seropositive. Sequenced: PBMCs. The CDR3 bases are TGTGCCAGCAGTTTACTAGCGGGGAGAAGCACAGATACGCAGTATTTT. Translating it yields CASSLLAGRSTDTQYF.